These T cell receptor beta chains were read from a single sample in a study of T-cell memory formation after mild COVID-19. A single record per CDR3 protein comes from TCRdb applying MiXCR to the 5' RACE reads. Of 35,000 to 45,000 distinct CDR3 sequences in the sample, more than 7% were seen once. Sequenced: PBMCs or a T cell subset sorted from them (not recorded which). These receptors came from a man aged 18 to 29 who had mild COVID-19 (a few samples of this study predate the infection). Cell type and time point are not known. The CDR3 runs from the conserved cysteine through the conserved F or W. A D gene is named only where the DNA matches it firmly. Expanded clones get a size class; other rows say once, few or many, or leave the size out.

TRBJ2-3 TRBV18 few NA TGTGCCAGCTCACCTACCATGGATGTGTCTAGCCCAGCCACAGATACGCAGTATTTT CASSPTMDVSSPATDTQYF
TRBJ1-1 TRBV5-1 many NA TGCGCCAGCAGCCCTGACTATGACGCGGCTGAAGCTTTCTTT CASSPDYDAAEAFF
TRBJ2-1 TRBV9 few NA TGTGCCAGCAGCGTAGTAGGGGGGGGGCGGAATGAGCAGTTCTTC CASSVVGGGRNEQFF
TRBJ1-1 TRBV12-3/TRBV12-4 NA TRBD1 TGTGCCAGCACCCCGGCAGGGGGATACACTGAAGCTTTCTTT CASTPAGGYTEAFF
TRBJ2-1 TRBV6-1 NA NA TGTGCCAGCAGTACCCCGGGCCTTCAGGGAAAAAATGAGCAGTTCTTC CASSTPGLQGKNEQFF
TRBJ2-1 TRBV12-5 few NA TGTGCTAGTGGTTTGGACAGTACCTACAATGAGCAGTTCTTC CASGLDSTYNEQFF
TRBJ2-5 TRBV3-1 few TRBD1 TGTGCCAGCAGCTCGCGAGGACAGGGGTACGAAGAGACCCAGTACTTC CASSSRGQGYEETQYF
TRBJ1-5 TRBV11-2 few NA TGTGCCAGCAGCGTAGGACGAGATCAGCCCCAGCATTTT CASSVGRDQPQHF
TRBJ2-2 TRBV3-1 few NA TGTGCCAGCAGCTCTCGACCCCCTGCAATGGGGGAGCTGTTTTTT CASSSRPPAMGELFF
TRBJ1-2 TRBV5-1 many NA TGCGCCAGCAGCTTGGCCTCGATGGCTGCTAACTATGGCTACACCTTC CASSLASMAANYGYTF
TRBJ2-5 TRBV14 NA NA TGTGCCAGCAGCCAACCTGACAGCTCCCAGTACTTC CASSQPDSSQYF
TRBJ2-5 TRBV28 NA NA TGTGCCAGCAGTTTATGGGGACTGCAAGAGACCCAGTACTTC CASSLWGLQETQYF
TRBJ2-7 TRBV15 many NA TGTGCCACCAGCGGGGGACTGGGCTACGAGCAGTACTTC CATSGGLGYEQYF
TRBJ1-6 TRBV12-3/TRBV12-4 NA NA TGTGCCAGCAGCCGGACAGATTATTCACCCCTCCACTTT CASSRTDYSPLHF
TRBJ1-2 TRBV12-3/TRBV12-4 few TRBD1 TGTGCCAGCAGTCGAGGACAGGAGCATAACTATGGCTACACCTTC CASSRGQEHNYGYTF
TRBJ1-2 TRBV2 NA NA TGTGCCAGCGGATACAGACAGAACTATGGCTACACCTTC CASGYRQNYGYTF
TRBJ2-7 TRBV6-2/TRBV6-3 few TRBD1 TGTGCCAGCAGCCCCGACAGGGGAGGCTACGAGCAGTACTTC CASSPDRGGYEQYF